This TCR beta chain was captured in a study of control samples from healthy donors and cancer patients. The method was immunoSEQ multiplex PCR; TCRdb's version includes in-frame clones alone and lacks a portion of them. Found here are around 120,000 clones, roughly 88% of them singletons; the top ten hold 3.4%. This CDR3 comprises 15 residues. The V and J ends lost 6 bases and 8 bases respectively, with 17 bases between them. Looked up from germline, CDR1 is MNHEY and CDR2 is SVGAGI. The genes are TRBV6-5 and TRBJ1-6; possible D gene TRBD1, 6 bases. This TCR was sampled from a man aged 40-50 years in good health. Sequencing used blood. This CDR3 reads CASRSEGGGYSPLHF. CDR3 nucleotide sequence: TGTGCCAGCAGATCAGAGGGGGGCGGCTATTCACCCCTCCACTTT.